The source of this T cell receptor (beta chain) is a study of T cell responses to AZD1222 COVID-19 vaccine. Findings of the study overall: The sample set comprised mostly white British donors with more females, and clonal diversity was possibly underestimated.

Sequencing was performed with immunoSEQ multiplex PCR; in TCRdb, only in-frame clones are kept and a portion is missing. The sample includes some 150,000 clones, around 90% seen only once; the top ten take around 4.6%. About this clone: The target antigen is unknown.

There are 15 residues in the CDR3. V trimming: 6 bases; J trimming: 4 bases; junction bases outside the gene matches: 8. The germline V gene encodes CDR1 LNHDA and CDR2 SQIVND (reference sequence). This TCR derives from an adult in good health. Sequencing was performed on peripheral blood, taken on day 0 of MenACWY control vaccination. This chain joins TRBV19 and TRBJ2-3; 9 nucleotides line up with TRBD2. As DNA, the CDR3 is TGTGCCAGTAGCCCCGGGACTAGCCGCTCAGATACGCAGTATTTT. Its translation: CASSPGTSRSDTQYF.